The clone carrying this T cell receptor (beta chain) was counted only a few times. The V gene's germline CDR1 is MNHEY and CDR2 SMNVEV (reference sequence). The V end lost 6 bases, the J end lost 4 bases, and 12 bases lay between the germline ends. The CDR3 consists of 13 residues. The data derive from a study of blood T cell repertoires in COVID-19. Study-level information: There were acute and convalescent COVID-19 samples, and they came from the United States, Italy and Spain. Sources were T cells, B-cell-depleted T cells, or PBMCs; the material itself was cDNA or gDNA.

Method: immunoSEQ multiplex PCR; TCRdb's copy keeps in-frame clones and lacks some. This sample yields some 69,000 clones, of which 82% are seen a single time; 1.5% to 2% belongs to the top ten. The sample was peripheral blood. V and J are TRBV27 and TRBJ1-1; no reliable D call. The origin of this receptor is a woman in her fifties or sixties with acute or convalescent COVID-19. Written as DNA, the CDR3 is TGTGCCAGCAGCCAGAGGGTTGGCACTGAAGCTTTCTTT. This codes for CASSQRVGTEAFF.